This passage covers 13 T cell receptor beta chains from one sample sequenced in a study of blood T cell repertoires in COVID-19. Sequencing used immunoSEQ multiplex PCR; TCRdb keeps in-frame clones, though not all of them. The table records 45,000 to 55,000 clones, just over 85% of them present only once. The sequenced material came from peripheral blood. The receptors were sampled from a man aged 70 or older with active COVID-19.

The chain uses TRBV2 and TRBJ1-1; tentatively, D is TRBD1 (6 bases). Germline values: CDR1 SNHLY, CDR2 FYNNEI. Trimming left V 7 bases short and J 5 bases short, with 11 bases between. The CDR3 loop spans 12 amino acids. The CDR3 here is CASTLTGTEAFF. The CDR3 DNA is TGTGCCAGCACCCTGACAGGTACTGAAGCTTTCTTT.

The chain uses TRBV5-5 and TRBJ1-5, with D unresolved. Germline CDR1 and CDR2: SGHKS and YYEKEE (reference sequence). The CDR3 runs 14 residues. V dropped 4 bases and J dropped 11 bases, with 19 bases sitting between them. The CDR3 sequence: CASSLTLERLSQHF. In DNA, the CDR3 is TGTGCCAGCAGCCTGACACTCGAACGGTTGTCCCAGCATTTT.

J is TRBJ1-2 and V is TRBV6-5, with TRBD1 identical over 9 bases. The CDR3 extends over 15 amino acids. V shed 6 bases and J 4 bases; nucleotides not matched to a gene: 9. Germline V CDR1 and CDR2: MNHEY, SVGAGI. The CDR3 region is CASRPTGGVIYGYTF. As DNA, the CDR3 is TGTGCCAGCAGACCGACAGGGGGTGTGATCTATGGCTACACCTTC.

This clone was found a few times. V is TRBV10-3 and J is TRBJ1-5, with no clear D. The CDR3 totals 15 residues. Trimming left V 2 bases short and J 6 bases short, with 14 bases between. Germline assignment: CDR1 ENHRY and CDR2 SYGVKD. CDR3 in DNA: TGTGCCATCAGTGAGAGTCCCCTTGAGGGTCAGCCCCAGCATTTT. Its protein is CAISESPLEGQPQHF.

This clone has just one count. The DNA of the CDR3 is TGTGCCAGCAGCTTAACGGGACAGGGGCGCTACGAGCAGTACTTC. Translating gives CASSLTGQGRYEQYF. The chain carries TRBV5-6 and TRBJ2-7; 10 bases agree with TRBD1. The CDR3 has 15 residues. The J segment lost 3 bases and the V segment lost 2 bases, leaving 5 bases of the junction unmatched. The germline gives CDR1 SGHDT, CDR2 YYEEEE.

This rearrangement joins TRBV3-1 (or the pseudogene TRBV3-2) to TRBJ2-1; 7 nucleotides line up with TRBD2. The germline CDR1 and CDR2 sequences are LGHDT and YNNKEL (reference sequence). The CDR3 sequence is 15 residues long. The ends lost 5 bases at V and 3 bases at J; junction bases unmatched: 7. DNA for the CDR3: TGTGCCAGCAGCGATCCACGGGGGGACTACAATGAGCAGTTCTTC. Residues: CASSDPRGDYNEQFF.

This clone has a single count. This chain links TRBV5-1 with TRBJ2-3, with 7 bases fitting TRBD1. Germline loops: CDR1 SGHRS, CDR2 YFSETQ. The V segment lost 5 bases and the J segment 6 bases; nucleotides outside the gene matches: 21. The CDR3 length is 18 residues. The CDR3 DNA reads as TGCGCCAGCAGTTTCCGCCCTCCGGGACAGCCCCTTGGGGATACGCAGTATTTT. It is translated as CASSFRPPGQPLGDTQYF. Full variable domain (missing parts from reference TRBV5-1 and TRBJ2-3): KAGVTQTPRYLIKTRGQQVTLSCSPISGHRSVSWYQQTPGQGLQFLFEYFSETQRNKGNFPGRFSGRQFSNSRSEMNVSTLELGDSALYLCASSFRPPGQPLGDTQYFGPGTRLTVL.

The rearrangement uses TRBV27 and TRBJ1-4, with a possible D match to TRBD1 (6 bases). CDR1 MNHEY and CDR2 SMNVEV come from the germline V gene (reference sequence). The ends were cut back, 2 bases at V and 13 bases at J, with 20 bases in the middle. The CDR3 sequence is 15 residues long. The CDR3 DNA reads as TGTGCCAGCAGTTTAAATTTCGGGGGGCTAGGACTACTGTTTTTT. Translation gives CASSLNFGGLGLLFF.

V usage is TRBV24-1 and J usage is TRBJ2-5; a weak D match, TRBD2 (5 bases). V was pared by 3 bases and J by 2 bases, with 12 bases between. The CDR3 runs to 15 residues. Germline CDR1 and CDR2: KGHDR and SFDVKD. CDR3 nucleotide sequence: TGTGCCACCAGTGATCCTGGTCCGGGGCAAGAGACCCAGTACTTC. The encoded protein is CATSDPGPGQETQYF.

The rearrangement uses TRBV24-1 and TRBJ2-2, with D possibly being TRBD2 (5 bases). The CDR3 is 13 amino acids. V was cut by 12 bases and J by 0 bases, with 10 bases left in between. Looked up from germline, CDR1 is KGHDR and CDR2 is SFDVKD. The CDR3 here is CAAGEANTGELFF. The CDR3, as DNA: TGTGCCGCCGGGGAAGCGAACACCGGGGAGCTGTTTTTT.

This chain joins TRBV3-1 (or the pseudogene TRBV3-2) and TRBJ2-3; weak D call: TRBD2 (6 bases). This CDR3 is built from 13 residues. Germline V gives CDR1 LGHDT, CDR2 YNNKEL (reference sequence). Trimming cost V 1 base and J 9 bases, with 11 bases left between them. Here the CDR3 reads CASSQARGGTQYF. CDR3 nucleotide sequence: TGTGCCAGCAGCCAAGCCCGGGGAGGAACGCAGTATTTT.

This chain uses TRBV7-6 with TRBJ1-4; 9 nucleotides line up with TRBD1. The CDR3 covers 17 residues. From germline, CDR1 is SGHVS and CDR2 FNYEAQ. V was pared by 4 bases and J by 3 bases, with 9 bases of the junction left unmatched. The CDR3: CASSSSSGQGANEKLFF. The CDR3 nucleotides are TGTGCCAGCAGCTCCTCCTCGGGACAGGGCGCTAATGAAAAACTGTTTTTT.

This rearrangement joins TRBV6-1 to TRBJ2-2, with D uncertain. There are 15 residues in the CDR3. Germline CDR1 and CDR2: MNHNS and SASEGT. V gave up 2 bases and J gave up 0 bases, with 7 bases separating them. In DNA form, the CDR3 reads TGTGCCAGCAGTGAACGGTCCGCGAACACCGGGGAGCTGTTTTTT. Its protein product is CASSERSANTGELFF.